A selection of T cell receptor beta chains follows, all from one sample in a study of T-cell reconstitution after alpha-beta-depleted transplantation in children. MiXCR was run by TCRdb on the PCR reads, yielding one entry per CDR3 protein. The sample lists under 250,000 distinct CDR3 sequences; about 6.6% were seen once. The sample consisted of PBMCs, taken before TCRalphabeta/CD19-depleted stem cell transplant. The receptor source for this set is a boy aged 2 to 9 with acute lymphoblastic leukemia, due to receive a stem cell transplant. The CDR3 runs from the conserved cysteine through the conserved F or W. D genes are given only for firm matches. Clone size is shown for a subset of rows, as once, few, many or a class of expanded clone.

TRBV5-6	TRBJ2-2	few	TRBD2	TGTGCCAGCAGCTTGGCCTGGTCTAGCGGAAACACCGGGGAGCTGTTTTTT	CASSLAWSSGNTGELFF
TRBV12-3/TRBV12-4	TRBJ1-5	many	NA	TGTGCCAGCAGTTTAGGGGCAGGTATCCAGCCCCAGCATTTT	CASSLGAGIQPQHF
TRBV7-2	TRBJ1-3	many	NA	TGTGCCAGCAGCTTAAGCAGGCGAACTGGAAACACCATATATTTT	CASSLSRRTGNTIYF
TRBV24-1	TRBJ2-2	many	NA	TGTGCCACCAGTCAGGGGCCCGGGGAGCTGTTTTTT	CATSQGPGELFF
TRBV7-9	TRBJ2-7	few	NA	TGTGCCAGCAGCTCCCGACAGTCCTATCTCTACGAGCAGTACTTC	CASSSRQSYLYEQYF
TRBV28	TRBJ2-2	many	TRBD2	TGTGCCAGCAGAACGGGACTAGCGGCTGACACCGGGGAGCTGTTTTTT	CASRTGLAADTGELFF
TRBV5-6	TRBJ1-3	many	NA	TGTGCCAGCAGCTTACAACAGACTGGAAACACCATATATTTT	CASSLQQTGNTIYF
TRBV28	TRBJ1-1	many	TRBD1	TGTGCCAGCAGGCTCACAGGGGACACTGAAGCTTTCTTT	CASRLTGDTEAFF
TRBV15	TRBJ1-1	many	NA	TGTGCCACCAGCAGGCCACGGGGGGACACTGAAGCTTTCTTT	CATSRPRGDTEAFF
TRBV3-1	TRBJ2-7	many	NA	TGTGCCAGCAGCCAATTTAGCGGAACCTACGAGCAGTACTTC	CASSQFSGTYEQYF
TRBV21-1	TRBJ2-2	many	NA	NA	CASSKFVGTGNTGELFF
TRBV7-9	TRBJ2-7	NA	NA	TGTGCCAGCAGCTTACGAACAGATAGATACGAGCAGTACTTC	CASSLRTDRYEQYF
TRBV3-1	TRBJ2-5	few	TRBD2	TGTGCCAGCAGCCAGGGACTAGCGGGAGGATTGGAGACCCAGTACTTC	CASSQGLAGGLETQYF
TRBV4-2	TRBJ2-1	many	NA	TGTGCCAGCAGGAGCGCAATCTACAATGAGCAGTTCTTC	CASRSAIYNEQFF
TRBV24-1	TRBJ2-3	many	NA	TGTGCCACCAGTGATCCTGGGGGTAGCACAGATACGCAGTATTTT	CATSDPGGSTDTQYF
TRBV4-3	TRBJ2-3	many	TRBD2	TGCGCCAGCAGCCAAATTTCGGGTAGCGGGACAGATACGCAGTATTTT	CASSQISGSGTDTQYF
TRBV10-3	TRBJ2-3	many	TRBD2	TGTGCCATCTCCAGCGGGGGGGAGCGAGATACGCAGTATTTT	CAISSGGERDTQYF
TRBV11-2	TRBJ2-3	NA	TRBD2	TGTGCCAGCAGCTTCCAGCGGGGGCGCCTCCCCTTCACAGATACGCAGTATTTT	CASSFQRGRLPFTDTQYF
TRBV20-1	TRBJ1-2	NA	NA	TGCAGTGCTAGTATTGGTCAAGGCTACACCTTC	CSASIGQGYTF
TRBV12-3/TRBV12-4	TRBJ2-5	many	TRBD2	TGTGCCAGCAGTCGGGTGGGACTAGCGATCCAAGAGACCCAGTACTTC	CASSRVGLAIQETQYF
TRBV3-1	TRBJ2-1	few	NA	TGTGCCAGCAGCCAAGTGTCGAGGGGGGGCAATTATGAGCAGTTCTTC	CASSQVSRGGNYEQFF
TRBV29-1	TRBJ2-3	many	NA	TGCAGCGTTGAAGGGGGCTCCACAGATACGCAGTATTTT	CSVEGGSTDTQYF
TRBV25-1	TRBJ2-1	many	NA	TGTGCCAGCGGGAGCTCCTACAATGAGCAGTTCTTC	CASGSSYNEQFF
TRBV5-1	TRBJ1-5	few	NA	TGCGCCAGCAGCTTGGCCGGGACGGACAATCAGCCCCAGCATTTT	CASSLAGTDNQPQHF
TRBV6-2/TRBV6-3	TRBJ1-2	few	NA	TGTGCCAGCAGTTACAGACTCTATGGCTACACCTTC	CASSYRLYGYTF
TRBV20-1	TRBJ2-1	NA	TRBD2	TGCAGTGCTAGAGAGGGAGTAGCGGGAGGGCTTTACAATGAGCAGTTCTTC	CSAREGVAGGLYNEQFF
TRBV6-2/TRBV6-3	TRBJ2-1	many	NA	TGTGCCAGCAGTCAGGGGTACGCCACCAATGAGCAGTTCTTC	CASSQGYATNEQFF
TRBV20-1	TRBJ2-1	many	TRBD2	TGCAGTGCTAGAGTAGGGACTACCCACAATGAGCAGTTCTTC	CSARVGTTHNEQFF
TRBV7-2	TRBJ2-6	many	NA	TGTGCCAGCCTCGGGTGGGTTTACTCTGGGGCCAACGTCCTGACTTTC	CASLGWVYSGANVLTF
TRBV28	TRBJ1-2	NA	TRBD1	TGTGCCAGCCGGGACAGCTACTATGGCTACACCTTC	CASRDSYYGYTF
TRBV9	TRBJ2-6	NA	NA	TGTGCCAGCAGCCCAGAGATACTAAACTCTGGGGCCAACGTCCTGACTTTC	CASSPEILNSGANVLTF
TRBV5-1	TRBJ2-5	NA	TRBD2	TGCGCCAGCAGCCCTCACGGGACTAGCGGGGGTCTGCTAATTCGGGAGACCCAGTACTTC	CASSPHGTSGGLLIRETQYF
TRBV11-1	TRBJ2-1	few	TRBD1	TGTGCCAGCAGCCCAAACCCCGGGACAGGGGGCGCGTTTGGGGATGAGCAGTTCTTC	CASSPNPGTGGAFGDEQFF